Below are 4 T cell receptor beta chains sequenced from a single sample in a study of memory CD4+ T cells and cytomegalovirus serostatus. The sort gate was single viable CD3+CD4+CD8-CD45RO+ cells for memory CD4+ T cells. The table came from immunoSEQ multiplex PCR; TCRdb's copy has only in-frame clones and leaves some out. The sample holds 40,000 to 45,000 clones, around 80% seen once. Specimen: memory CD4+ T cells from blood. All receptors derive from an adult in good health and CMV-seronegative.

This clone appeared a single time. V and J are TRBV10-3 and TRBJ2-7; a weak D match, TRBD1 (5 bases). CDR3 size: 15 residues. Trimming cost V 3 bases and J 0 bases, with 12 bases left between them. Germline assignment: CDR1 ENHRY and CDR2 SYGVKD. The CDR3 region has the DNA TGTGCCATCAGTGATCAGGGTCAAATCTCCTACGAGCAGTACTTC. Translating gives CAISDQGQISYEQYF.

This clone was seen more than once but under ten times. The CDR3 loop reads CAISEGGVNTEAFF. CDR3 in DNA: TGTGCCATCAGTGAAGGGGGGGTGAACACTGAAGCTTTCTTT. The J gene is TRBJ1-1, the V gene TRBV10-3, with D perhaps matching TRBD1 (6 bases). Looked up from germline, CDR1 is ENHRY and CDR2 is SYGVKD. CDR3 length equals 14 residues. The ends were cut back, 3 bases at V and 0 bases at J, with 8 bases in the middle.

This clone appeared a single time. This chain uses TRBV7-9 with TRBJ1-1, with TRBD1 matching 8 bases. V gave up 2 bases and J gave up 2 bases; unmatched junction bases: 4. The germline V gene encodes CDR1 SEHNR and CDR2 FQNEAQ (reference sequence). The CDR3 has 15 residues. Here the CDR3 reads CASSLLTGVNTEAFF. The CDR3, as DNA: TGTGCCAGCAGCTTATTGACAGGGGTTAACACTGAAGCTTTCTTT. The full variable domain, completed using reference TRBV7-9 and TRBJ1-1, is DTGVSQNPRHKITKRGQNVTFRCDPISEHNRLYWYRQTLGQGPEFLTYFQNEAQLEKSRLLSDRFSAERPKGSFSTLEIQRTEQGDSAMYLCASSLLTGVNTEAFFGQGTRLTVV.

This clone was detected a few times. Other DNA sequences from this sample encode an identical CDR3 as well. CDR3 loop: CSAGPQETQYF. In DNA, the CDR3 is TGCAGTGCTGGCCCCCAAGAGACCCAGTACTTC. The chain recombines TRBV20-1 with TRBJ2-5; D remains ambiguous. Trimming removed 5 bases from V and 1 base from J, with 5 bases in between. This CDR3 is 11 amino acids long. Germline V CDR1 and CDR2: DFQATT, SNEGSKA (reference sequence).